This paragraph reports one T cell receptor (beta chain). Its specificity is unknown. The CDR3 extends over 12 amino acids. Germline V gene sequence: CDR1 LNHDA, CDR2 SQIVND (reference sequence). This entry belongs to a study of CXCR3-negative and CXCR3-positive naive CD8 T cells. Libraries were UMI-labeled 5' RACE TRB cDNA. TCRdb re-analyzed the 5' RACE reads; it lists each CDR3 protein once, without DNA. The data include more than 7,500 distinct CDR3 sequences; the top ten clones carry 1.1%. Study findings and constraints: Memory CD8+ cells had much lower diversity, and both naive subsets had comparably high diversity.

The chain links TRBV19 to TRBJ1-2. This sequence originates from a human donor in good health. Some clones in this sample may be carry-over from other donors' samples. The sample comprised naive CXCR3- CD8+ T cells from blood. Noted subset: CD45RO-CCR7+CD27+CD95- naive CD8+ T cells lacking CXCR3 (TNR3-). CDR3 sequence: CASSIAAGGYTF.